The table lists the clone carrying this T cell receptor (beta chain) with a few counts. The antigen is not known. Unique molecular identifiers (one per individual cDNA molecule) were attached. Using its own MiXCR run on the 5' RACE reads, TCRdb lists one record per CDR3 protein. This table has roughly 100,000 distinct CDR3 sequences, approximately 14% appearing once. With 3 bases removed from V and 1 base from J, the gap between germline ends came to 9 bases. The V gene's germline CDR1 is SEHNR and CDR2 FQNEAQ (reference sequence). The CDR3 is 14 amino acids. The entry originates in a study of early T cells in non-severe SARS-CoV-2 infection. Across the whole study: Chains were unpaired, as sequencing was done on bulk RNA from unsorted whole blood.

Study observations and caveats: There was a bias toward anti-spike CD8 responses in VDJdb matching, which missed private and CD4 specificities.

The rearrangement uses TRBV7-9 and TRBJ2-5; D perhaps matches TRBD2 (6 bases). The specimen sequenced was whole blood. This clonotype was obtained from an adult who was a healthcare worker with PCR-confirmed SARS-CoV-2 infection or an uninfected control (not recorded which). CDR3 in amino acids: CASSLSGAQETQYF. The DNA of the CDR3 is TGTGCCAGCAGCTTGTCGGGAGCCCAAGAGACCCAGTACTTC.